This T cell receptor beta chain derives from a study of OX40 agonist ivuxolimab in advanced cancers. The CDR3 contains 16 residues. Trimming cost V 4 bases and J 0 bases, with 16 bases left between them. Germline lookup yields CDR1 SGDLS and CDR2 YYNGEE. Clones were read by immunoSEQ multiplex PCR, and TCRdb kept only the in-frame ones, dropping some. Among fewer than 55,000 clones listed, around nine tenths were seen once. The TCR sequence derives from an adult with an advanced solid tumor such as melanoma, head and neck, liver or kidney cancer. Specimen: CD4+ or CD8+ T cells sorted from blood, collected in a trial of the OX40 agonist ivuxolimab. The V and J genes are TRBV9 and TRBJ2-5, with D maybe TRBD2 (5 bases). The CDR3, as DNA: TGTGCCAGCAGCCCTTCGGGGAACCTGTACCAAGAGACCCAGTACTTC. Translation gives CASSPSGNLYQETQYF.